Below, 20 T cell receptor beta chains from the same sample are listed, as sequenced in a study of blood T cell repertoires in COVID-19. TCRdb keeps only in-frame clones here, not all; method: immunoSEQ multiplex PCR. Of approximately 210,000 clones detected, more than 70% appear once; the ten largest clones hold approximately 4%. Sequences were obtained from peripheral blood. The receptors were gathered from a human donor in a cohort sampled during active COVID-19.

The chain couples TRBV19 to TRBJ1-2; the D is unclear. The germline V gene encodes CDR1 LNHDA and CDR2 SQIVND (reference sequence). This CDR3 is 15 amino acids long. The V end was cut by 3 bases, the J end by 6 bases, with 17 bases between. CDR3 loop: CASSMNGPATNGYTF. CDR3 coding DNA: TGTGCCAGTAGTATGAATGGGCCCGCTACGAATGGCTACACCTTC.

V and J are TRBV5-1 and TRBJ2-5; tentative D call: TRBD1 (6 bases). Looked up from germline, CDR1 is SGHRS and CDR2 is YFSETQ. The CDR3 contains 15 residues. V was cut by 0 bases and J by 2 bases, with 11 bases left in between. In nucleotides, the CDR3 is TGCGCCAGCAGCTTGGTTGGGACAAATCAAGAGACCCAGTACTTC. This codes for CASSLVGTNQETQYF.

This clone was counted between two and nine times. The CDR3 nucleotides read TGTGCCAGCAGTCGGGACAGGGGGCCCGATCAGCCCCAGCATTTT. Translating gives CASSRDRGPDQPQHF. The V and J genes are TRBV7-2 and TRBJ1-5, with TRBD1 matching over 12 bases. J gave up 5 bases and V 6 bases, and 5 bases lay outside the gene matches. CDR3 length: 15 amino acids. Germline V gene sequence: CDR1 SGHTA, CDR2 FQGNSA.

The genes are TRBV12-3 or TRBV12-4 and TRBJ2-5, with 7 bases matching TRBD1. Trimming took 5 bases from V and 1 from J; bases not matched to a gene: 1. The CDR3 contains 13 residues. CDR3 protein: CASSRQGQETQYF. As DNA, the CDR3 is TGTGCCAGCAGTCGACAGGGCCAAGAGACCCAGTACTTC.

V usage is TRBV6-1 and J usage is TRBJ1-1, with 7 bases identical to TRBD1. The germline V gene encodes CDR1 MNHNS and CDR2 SASEGT. The CDR3 runs to 14 residues. J gave up 6 bases and V 2 bases, and 6 bases lay outside the gene matches. The CDR3 loop is CASSERGQGAEAFF. The CDR3 region has the DNA TGTGCCAGCAGTGAAAGGGGGCAGGGCGCTGAAGCTTTCTTT.

This sequence joins TRBV4-1 and TRBJ2-1, with 10 bases that match TRBD1. The CDR3 is 20 amino acids. Germline lookup yields CDR1 MGHRA and CDR2 YSYEKL. V lost 0 bases, J lost 0 bases, and 11 bases stayed unmatched. Here the CDR3 reads CASSQERGPGTGVSYNEQFF. CDR3 DNA sequence: TGCGCCAGCAGCCAAGAGAGGGGCCCAGGGACAGGGGTCTCCTACAATGAGCAGTTCTTC.

The CDR3 DNA sequence: TGTGCCAGCAGTTTACGGACTAGCGGGAGGGACGAGCAGTTCTTC. It is translated as CASSLRTSGRDEQFF. The gene calls are TRBV28 and TRBJ2-1; 15 nucleotides align to TRBD2. Per the germline V gene, CDR1 is MDHEN and CDR2 is SYDVKM. Trimming at V came to 2 bases and at J to 10 bases, leaving 3 bases not matched to a gene. The CDR3 extends over 15 amino acids.

V usage is TRBV7-8 and J usage is TRBJ2-7; D remains unclear. This CDR3 is 13 amino acids long. V was cut by 5 bases and J by 3 bases, with 11 bases left in between. Germline CDR1 SGHVS, CDR2 FQNEAQ. The CDR3 protein is CASSHDTLYEQYF. As DNA, the CDR3 is TGTGCCAGCAGCCACGACACCCTCTACGAGCAGTACTTC.

The V and J genes are TRBV5-6 and TRBJ1-1, with 7 bases matching TRBD1. This CDR3 comprises 15 residues. Germline V gene data show CDR1 as SGHDT and CDR2 as YYEEEE. V gave up 2 bases and J gave up 0 bases; unmatched junction bases: 4. This CDR3 is CASSFLTGLNTEAFF. CDR3 coding DNA: TGTGCCAGCAGCTTCCTGACAGGGCTGAACACTGAAGCTTTCTTT.

The chain combines TRBV25-1 with TRBJ2-5; 8 positions match TRBD1. The V gene end was trimmed by 4 bases and the J gene end by 3 bases; junction bases not matched to a gene: 1. The CDR3 has 13 residues. The germline gives CDR1 MGHDK, CDR2 SYGVNS. CDR3 sequence: CASSADREETQYF. The CDR3 coding sequence is TGTGCCAGCAGTGCGGACAGGGAAGAGACCCAGTACTTC.

J is TRBJ1-3 and V is TRBV19, with D possibly TRBD1 on 6 matching bases. Germline loops: CDR1 LNHDA, CDR2 SQIVND (reference sequence). Trimming left V 11 bases short and J 7 bases short, with 24 bases between. CDR3 length: 15 amino acids. The CDR3 is CASRTDPFTPNTIYF. The CDR3 DNA follows: TGTGCCTCGCGGACAGACCCCTTTACTCCCAACACCATATATTTT.

The chain has TRBV7-2 and TRBJ2-5, with a tentative D call TRBD2 (6 bases). The CDR3 has 15 residues. V was trimmed by 6 bases and J by 4 bases, leaving 18 bases between them. CDR1 and CDR2 (germline): SGHTA, FQGNSA. This CDR3 is CASSPRAGFGETQYF. The DNA of the CDR3 is TGTGCCAGCAGTCCCCGGGCGGGGTTCGGAGAGACCCAGTACTTC. Filled out from reference TRBV7-2 and TRBJ2-5, the complete variable domain reads GAGVSQSPSNKVTEKGKDVELRCDPISGHTALYWYRQSLGQGLEFLIYFQGNSAPDKSGLPSDRFSAERTGGSVSTLTIQRTQQEDSAVYLCASSPRAGFGETQYFGPGTRLLVL.

The chain recombines TRBV4-3 with TRBJ1-2, with 8 bases aligning to TRBD1. CDR1 LGHNA and CDR2 YSLEER come from the germline V gene. This CDR3 comprises 14 residues. The junction had 3 bases not matched to a gene; V was cut back by 1 base and J by 5 bases. The CDR3 DNA is TGCGCCAGCAGCCAAGTAGGACAGGGATATGGCTACACCTTC. Its protein is CASSQVGQGYGYTF.

The gene calls are TRBV27 and TRBJ2-1; D may be TRBD2 (6 bases). V was pared by 4 bases and J by 3 bases, with 16 bases between. Germline V gives CDR1 MNHEY, CDR2 SMNVEV (reference sequence). The CDR3 totals 16 residues. The chain's CDR3 is CASSWGLGEVYNEQFF. The DNA for the CDR3 is TGTGCCAGCAGTTGGGGTTTGGGGGAGGTCTACAATGAGCAGTTCTTC.

The rearrangement uses TRBV11-3 and TRBJ2-5; 11 positions match TRBD2. Trimming took 5 bases from V and 5 from J; bases not matched to a gene: 4. Germline V lookup: CDR1 SGHNT, CDR2 YENEEA. The CDR3 consists of 14 residues. CDR3 sequence reads: CASSPGLAGETQYF. The CDR3 DNA reads as TGTGCCAGCAGCCCAGGACTAGCGGGTGAGACCCAGTACTTC.

This rearrangement joins TRBV6-6 to TRBJ2-3; TRBD1 aligns across 7 bases. CDR3 length: 16 amino acids. Unmatched junction bases numbered 7, after V lost 2 bases and J lost 2 bases. Germline CDR1 is MNHNY and CDR2 is SVGAGI (reference sequence). The CDR3 is CASSYQGVENTDTQYF. The CDR3, as DNA: TGTGCCAGCAGTTACCAGGGGGTGGAAAACACAGATACGCAGTATTTT.

This clone was seen only once. The chain links TRBV13 to TRBJ1-3; unclear D gene. Germline values: CDR1 PRHDT, CDR2 FYEKMQ (reference sequence). Trimming took 4 bases from V and 4 from J, leaving 17 bases between them. The CDR3 totals 16 residues. The CDR3 region has the DNA TGTGCCAGCAGCTACCCCCTATCTCCCTCCGGAAACACCATATATTTT. Translation gives CASSYPLSPSGNTIYF.

This chain joins TRBV16 and TRBJ2-5; 11 bases agree with TRBD2. The CDR3 extends over 14 amino acids. Trimming took 4 bases from V and 5 from J; bases not matched to a gene: 3. CDR1 and CDR2 from the germline V gene are KGHSY and FQNENV. The CDR3 protein is CASSRRLAGETQYF. The CDR3 nucleotides are TGTGCCAGCAGCCGCAGACTAGCGGGGGAGACCCAGTACTTC.

V gene TRBV7-8 combines with J gene TRBJ1-1; D not resolved. The germline V gene has CDR1 SGHVS and CDR2 FQNEAQ. The V end was cut by 8 bases, the J end by 4 bases, with 14 bases between. The CDR3 is 13 amino acids. The CDR3 reads CASGEERGTEAFF. The CDR3 region has the DNA TGTGCCAGCGGTGAGGAACGGGGCACTGAAGCTTTCTTT.

This chain links TRBV5-4 with TRBJ2-2; weak D call: TRBD1 (5 bases). The germline CDR1 and CDR2 sequences are SGHNT and YYREEE (reference sequence). The CDR3 has 13 amino acids. The V gene lost 3 bases and the J gene lost 9 bases, with 12 bases spanning the gap. CDR3 nucleotide sequence: TGTGCCAGCAGCTCCGGACATCCCCGGGAGCTGTTTTTT. Translated: CASSSGHPRELFF.